These 21 T cell receptor beta chains originate from one sample sequenced in a study of cytomegalovirus exposure and HLA in healthy donors. TCRdb's copy holds only in-frame clones and misses some; the assay was immunoSEQ multiplex PCR. The sample has about 150,000 clones, around 89% seen once; the top ten hold 6.2%. Source material: PBMCs. Every receptor here comes from a woman under 40 in good health and CMV-seropositive.

This clone was observed a handful of times. V is TRBV28 and J is TRBJ1-5; D is undetermined. This CDR3 contains 13 residues. Trimming cost V 2 bases and J 7 bases, with 9 bases left between them. CDR1 MDHEN and CDR2 SYDVKM come from the germline V gene. Here the CDR3 DNA reads TGTGCCAGCAGTTTACAGGCGTACCAGCCCCAGCATTTT. Residues: CASSLQAYQPQHF. The full variable domain, completed using reference TRBV28 and TRBJ1-5, is DVKVTQSSRYLVKRTGEKVFLECVQDMDHENMFWYRQDPGLGLRLIYFSYDVKMKEKGDIPEGYSVSREKKERFSLILESASTNQTSMYLCASSLQAYQPQHFGDGTRLSIL.

This clone came up once. The DNA of the CDR3 is TGCGCCAGCAGTGAACCGGAGGTACCCGGGGAGCTGTTTTTT. Translated: CASSEPEVPGELFF. This chain joins TRBV10-1 and TRBJ2-2; D is possibly TRBD2 (5 bases). The V gene's germline CDR1 is WNHNN and CDR2 SYGVQD (reference sequence). The CDR3 is 14 residues long. V lost 3 bases and J 6 bases, leaving 11 bases between the germline ends.

V and J are TRBV4-1 and TRBJ2-2; D is uncertain. Germline loops: CDR1 MGHRA, CDR2 YSYEKL. The CDR3 is made up of 15 amino acids. Deletions cut 4 bases from V and 2 bases from J, with 11 bases between. The DNA of the CDR3 is TGCGCCAGCAGCCGTGGTTGGCCTAACACCGGGGAGCTGTTTTTT. Amino acid sequence: CASSRGWPNTGELFF.

The chain couples TRBV2 to TRBJ1-5; 9 bases fit TRBD1. The CDR3 spans 15 residues. J gave up 3 bases and V 6 bases, and 6 bases lay outside the gene matches. Germline V gives CDR1 SNHLY, CDR2 FYNNEI. The CDR3 DNA reads TGTGCCAGCAGCTCAACAGGGGGCGTCAATCAGCCCCAGCATTTT. It encodes CASSSTGGVNQPQHF.

The V gene is TRBV7-2, the J gene TRBJ2-3, with 13 bases identical to TRBD2. Unmatched junction bases numbered 7, after V lost 6 bases and J lost 1 base. The CDR3 covers 17 residues. Germline V gene lookup returns CDR1 SGHTA and CDR2 FQGNSA. CDR3 sequence reads: CASSRTSGGVRTDTQYF. In DNA form, the CDR3 reads TGTGCCAGCAGTCGGACTAGCGGGGGAGTGCGCACAGATACGCAGTATTTT.

This sequence joins TRBV18 and TRBJ1-5; D remains ambiguous. The CDR3 length is 15 residues. Per the germline V gene, CDR1 is KGHSH and CDR2 is LQKENI. V lost 3 bases, J lost 0 bases, and 9 bases lay in between. The CDR3 reads CASSPTQDSNQPQHF. Here the CDR3 DNA reads TGTGCCAGCTCACCTACGCAGGATAGCAATCAGCCCCAGCATTTT.

This chain uses TRBV7-3 with TRBJ2-1; the D gene is possibly TRBD2 (5 bases). Trimming stripped 5 bases from V and 4 bases from J, with 15 bases between. Per germline, CDR1 SGHTA and CDR2 FQGTGA. CDR3 length equals 15 residues. The CDR3 DNA reads TGTGCCAGCAGCGCCCGCGGGTCGGCTTACAATGAGCAGTTCTTC. Its protein product is CASSARGSAYNEQFF.

The chain uses TRBV5-6 and TRBJ1-5; D perhaps matches TRBD1 (6 bases). CDR1 and CDR2 from the germline V gene are SGHDT and YYEEEE. This CDR3 is 13 amino acids long. V was trimmed by 4 bases and J by 7 bases, leaving 12 bases between them. In DNA, the CDR3 is TGTGCCAGCAGCACAACAGGGCACCAGCCCCAGCATTTT. This translates into CASSTTGHQPQHF.

Here the CDR3 reads CASSLGQGASYEQFF. In DNA form, the CDR3 reads TGTGCCAGCAGCTTAGGGCAGGGGGCTAGCTATGAGCAGTTCTTC. V is TRBV11-2 and J is TRBJ2-1; TRBD1 agrees at 8 bases. CDR1 and CDR2 (germline): SGHAT, FQNNGV. The V gene end was trimmed by 1 base and the J gene end by 8 bases; junction bases not matched to a gene: 7. The CDR3 extends over 15 amino acids.

V gene TRBV9 combines with J gene TRBJ1-2; 9 bases are a match to TRBD1. CDR3 size: 14 residues. Unmatched junction bases numbered 7, after V lost 2 bases and J lost 8 bases. Germline values: CDR1 SGDLS, CDR2 YYNGEE. Here the CDR3 reads CASSVSGQGEGYTF. Here the CDR3 DNA reads TGTGCCAGCAGCGTCTCGGGACAGGGCGAGGGCTACACCTTC.

The sample holds a few counts of this clone. J is TRBJ2-7 and V is TRBV19; weak D call: TRBD2 (5 bases). The CDR3 totals 13 residues. Deletions cut 6 bases from V and 7 bases from J, with 16 bases between. CDR1 is LNHDA and CDR2 is SQIVND in the germline V gene (reference sequence). The CDR3 sequence is CASSVSEGREQYF. The CDR3 coding sequence is TGTGCCAGTAGCGTCAGCGAGGGCAGGGAGCAGTACTTC.

This rearrangement joins TRBV27 to TRBJ2-5; a possible D gene is TRBD2 (6 bases). CDR1 and CDR2 (germline): MNHEY, SMNVEV (reference sequence). Trimming took 6 bases from V and 2 from J, leaving 16 bases between them. This CDR3 comprises 15 residues. The CDR3 loop reads CASSQAVGSQETQYF. The CDR3 nucleotides are TGTGCCAGCAGCCAAGCCGTCGGGAGTCAAGAGACCCAGTACTTC.

The V call is TRBV6-5, the J call TRBJ2-7, with D perhaps matching TRBD2 (6 bases). Trimming stripped 0 bases from V and 6 bases from J, with 12 bases between. This CDR3 region has 14 residues. Germline-derived CDR1 and CDR2 are MNHEY and SVGAGI. The CDR3 DNA is TGTGCCAGCAGTTACTCCCCGACTAGTCGCGAGCAGTACTTC. This codes for CASSYSPTSREQYF.

The V gene is TRBV10-3, the J gene TRBJ2-3; the match to TRBD2 covers 10 bases. Germline V gene data show CDR1 as ENHRY and CDR2 as SYGVKD. V gave up 3 bases and J gave up 0 bases; unmatched junction bases: 12. The CDR3 extends over 19 amino acids. CDR3 sequence: CAISDLVQRGGISTDTQYF. The CDR3 DNA reads TGTGCCATCAGTGATCTGGTTCAGCGGGGGGGTATTAGCACAGATACGCAGTATTTT.

This chain joins TRBV4-1 and TRBJ1-1; D is ambiguous. The ends were cut back, 1 base at V and 3 bases at J, with 12 bases in the middle. Germline V gene data show CDR1 as MGHRA and CDR2 as YSYEKL. The CDR3 loop spans 15 amino acids. For the CDR3, the DNA is TGCGCCAGCAGCCAAGTGCCCCTAAGAGACACTGAAGCTTTCTTT. Translation: CASSQVPLRDTEAFF.

V is TRBV5-4 and J is TRBJ2-3, with 7 positions matching TRBD1. The CDR3 length is 14 residues. Per the germline V gene, CDR1 is SGHNT and CDR2 is YYREEE (reference sequence). Losses at the gene ends were 0 bases for V and 6 bases for J; bases not matched to a gene: 4. CDR3 residues: CASSLVTGPDTQYF. In nucleotides, the CDR3 is TGTGCCAGCAGCTTGGTGACAGGGCCCGATACGCAGTATTTT.

V gene TRBV10-3 combines with J gene TRBJ2-7; 7 bases match TRBD1. Trimming took 6 bases from V and 7 from J; bases not matched to a gene: 15. Germline V gene data show CDR1 as ENHRY and CDR2 as SYGVKD. The CDR3 sequence is 15 residues long. CDR3 in amino acids: CAISPTGPTVNEQYF. The CDR3, as DNA: TGTGCCATCAGCCCGACAGGGCCCACCGTCAATGAGCAGTACTTC.

The chain carries TRBV5-5 and TRBJ1-1; TRBD1 is a possible D gene (5 bases). Deletions cut 4 bases from V and 7 bases from J, with 11 bases between. In germline, CDR1 is SGHKS, CDR2 YYEKEE (reference sequence). The CDR3 is 12 residues long. The CDR3 sequence: CASSPRGGEAFF. The CDR3 DNA follows: TGTGCCAGCAGCCCCCGGGGGGGTGAAGCTTTCTTT.

The rearrangement uses TRBV28 and TRBJ1-1; TRBD1 might be the D (5 bases). The CDR3 consists of 13 residues. Looked up from germline, CDR1 is MDHEN and CDR2 is SYDVKM. V shed 7 bases and J shed 5 bases, with 14 bases lying between them. The CDR3 sequence: CASISQGGTEAFF. CDR3 coding DNA: TGTGCCAGCATAAGTCAGGGAGGAACTGAAGCTTTCTTT.

The chain is built from TRBV2 and TRBJ2-7, with 7 nucleotides matching TRBD1. CDR3 length: 13 amino acids. J gave up 3 bases and V 8 bases, and 7 bases lay outside the gene matches. CDR1 is SNHLY, CDR2 FYNNEI, per germline. The CDR3 DNA is TGTGCCAGCGGCAGGGGGTCGGGCTACGAGCAGTACTTC. The encoded protein is CASGRGSGYEQYF.

This clone has a single count. The genes are TRBV2 and TRBJ2-7; 8 positions match TRBD2. Looked up from germline, CDR1 is SNHLY and CDR2 is FYNNEI. J lost 5 bases, V lost 9 bases, and 9 bases had no gene match. The CDR3 sequence is 13 residues long. The CDR3 DNA follows: TGTGCCAGTACGGGGGGGCGTTTCCACGAGCAGTACTTC. This gives the protein CASTGGRFHEQYF.